A selection of T cell receptor beta chains follows, all from one sample in a study of control samples from healthy donors and cancer patients. Only in-frame clones appear in the TCRdb table, and some are missing; sequencing was by immunoSEQ multiplex PCR. Altogether 90,000 to 100,000 clones are present, around nine tenths being singletons, with the ten largest covering over 3%. Input material: blood. These receptors all come from a woman in her late teens or twenties in good health. Both conserved end residues are part of each CDR3. A D gene is named only where the DNA matches it firmly. The listing skips clone size in some rows; elsewhere it reads once, few, many or a size class.

TGTGCCAGCAGCGCCAGGGCACAGGGGGCTTGGGGCACAGATACGCAGTATTTT | CASSARAQGAWGTDTQYF | - | TRBV2 | TRBD1 | TRBJ2-3
TGCAGCGTTGGACAGGGCAATCAGCCCCAGCATTTT | CSVGQGNQPQHF | - | TRBV29-1 | - | TRBJ1-5
TGTGCCAGCAGCCGCCCAACAGGGGGCTACTCACCCCTCCACTTT | CASSRPTGGYSPLHF | - | TRBV11-2 | TRBD1 | TRBJ1-6
TGTGCCAGCAGCTACCCTATTCCCCGGGACAGGGAGTCATACGAGCAGTACTTC | CASSYPIPRDRESYEQYF | - | TRBV7-8 | TRBD1 | TRBJ2-7
TGTGCCAGCAGCTTCTCCCCCGGGGGAGATACGCAGTATTTT | CASSFSPGGDTQYF | - | TRBV7-6 | - | TRBJ2-3
TGTGCCAGCAGCCCTAACGGGGGGCTAAACACAGATACGCAGTATTTT | CASSPNGGLNTDTQYF | - | TRBV7-3 | - | TRBJ2-3
TGCGCCAGCACCGAGAACAGTAGCAATCAGCCCCAGCATTTT | CASTENSSNQPQHF | - | TRBV10-2 | - | TRBJ1-5
TGTGCCAGCAGTCGTACCGGGACACAAAATTCACCCCTCCACTTT | CASSRTGTQNSPLHF | - | TRBV7-8 | - | TRBJ1-6
TGTGCCAGCAGCTTGAGCGCAGGGCCGGGCACTGAAGCTTTCTTT | CASSLSAGPGTEAFF | - | TRBV7-9 | - | TRBJ1-1
TGTGCCATCGGCGGCTACAATGAGCAGTTCTTC | CAIGGYNEQFF | - | TRBV10-3 | - | TRBJ2-1
TGTGCCAGCAAACTTGGAGAGATGGGTGGCTACACCTTC | CASKLGEMGGYTF | - | TRBV12-3/TRBV12-4 | - | TRBJ1-2
TGCGCCAGCAGCCATTTTCTAGCGTTTACCTACGAGCAGTACTTC | CASSHFLAFTYEQYF | - | TRBV4-1 | - | TRBJ2-7
TGTGCCATCAGCTTACAGGGGAACACTGAAGCTTTCTTT | CAISLQGNTEAFF | - | TRBV10-3 | - | TRBJ1-1
TGTGCCAGCAGTTTACAAGACAGGGGTGATACTGAAGCTTTCTTT | CASSLQDRGDTEAFF | - | TRBV28 | TRBD1 | TRBJ1-1
TGTGCCAGCGGGAGACAGGGGTCCTCTGGGGCCAACGTCCTGACTTTC | CASGRQGSSGANVLTF | - | TRBV3-1/TRBV3-2 | TRBD1 | TRBJ2-6
TGTGCCAGTAGTATAGGTGGACAGCCGAATCAGCCCCAGCATTTT | CASSIGGQPNQPQHF | - | TRBV19 | - | TRBJ1-5
TGTGCCAGCAGCTTGGGCCCGGTTAATACGCAGTATTTT | CASSLGPVNTQYF | - | TRBV5-5 | - | TRBJ2-3
TGTGCCAGCAGCGTAATCGGAGGCTCTGGAAACACCATATATTTT | CASSVIGGSGNTIYF | - | TRBV9 | - | TRBJ1-3
TGTGCCAGCAGTTATGGGGGGGCGGTTTACGAGCAGTACTTC | CASSYGGAVYEQYF | - | TRBV6-5 | - | TRBJ2-7
TGCGCCAGCAGGGGTTCTGGAAACACCATATATTTT | CASRGSGNTIYF | - | TRBV10-1 | - | TRBJ1-3
TGTGCCACCAGTGATTCAATTCCGGGGAGCACAGATACGCAGTATTTT | CATSDSIPGSTDTQYF | - | TRBV24-1 | - | TRBJ2-3
TGTGCCAGCAGCAAGGGGGTAAACGTGAATAATGAGCAGTTCTTC | CASSKGVNVNNEQFF | - | TRBV5-5 | - | TRBJ2-1
TGTGCCAGCAGTTGGCGGGCAGGGAACACAGATACGCAGTATTTT | CASSWRAGNTDTQYF | - | TRBV6-2/TRBV6-3 | - | TRBJ2-3
TGTGCCAGCACTTCGACAGGGGCCTCTGGAAACACCATATATTTT | CASTSTGASGNTIYF | - | TRBV27 | TRBD1 | TRBJ1-3
TGTGCCAGCAGCCACGAGCCGGGACTAGCGGGGGGGCCGGCCCCCGGGGAGCTGTTTTTT | CASSHEPGLAGGPAPGELFF | - | TRBV4-2 | TRBD2 | TRBJ2-2
TGTGCCAGCAGCTTAGTATTAACCGAGCAGTACTTC | CASSLVLTEQYF | once | TRBV11-1 | - | TRBJ2-7
TGTGCCACGCTAAGGGACAGGGACACTGAAGCTTTCTTT | CATLRDRDTEAFF | - | TRBV2 | TRBD1 | TRBJ1-1
TGTGCCAGCAGCTCCTGGGGACAGGGAGGCGGTAGCAATCAGCCCCAGCATTTT | CASSSWGQGGGSNQPQHF | - | TRBV7-9 | TRBD1 | TRBJ1-5
TGTGCCAGCAGTGAACAGTCAGGGGGCGCGGGGACCCAGTACTTC | CASSEQSGGAGTQYF | - | TRBV6-1 | TRBD1 | TRBJ2-5
TGTGCCAGCAGTGACTCAGGTCTGGGTGGCTACACCTTC | CASSDSGLGGYTF | - | TRBV6-4 | - | TRBJ1-2
TGCACCAGCAGCCGCATATCTCCCATGGACAGGGAGAACGGCTACACCTTC | CTSSRISPMDRENGYTF | - | TRBV1 | - | TRBJ1-2
TGTGCCAGCAGCTCCGTTGGCGGGGGCCCCGGGGAGCAGTACTTC | CASSSVGGGPGEQYF | once | TRBV7-3 | - | TRBJ2-7
TGTGCCAGTAGTATAGATCGGGACAGGGGTGGCAATGAGCAGTTCTTC | CASSIDRDRGGNEQFF | - | TRBV19 | TRBD1 | TRBJ2-1
TGCGCCAGCAGCCAAGAGGGGACTAGGTTAGATACGCAGTATTTT | CASSQEGTRLDTQYF | - | TRBV4-1 | TRBD2 | TRBJ2-3
TGTGCCAGCAGCTTCCGGGACGTAGAATTGATCGGGTTAGAGACCCAGTACTTC | CASSFRDVELIGLETQYF | - | TRBV5-5 | - | TRBJ2-5
TGTGCCAGCAGCTTAGTTGGGGGGGAGTCCTACAATGAGCAGTTCTTC | CASSLVGGESYNEQFF | - | TRBV11-1 | TRBD2 | TRBJ2-1
TGCGCCAGGACCATGGCCGGGACCCACTCTGGCTACACCTTC | CARTMAGTHSGYTF | - | TRBV10-1 | - | TRBJ1-2
TGTGCCAGCAGCCCAGGGACTGGACGCAACACCGGGGAGCTGTTTTTT | CASSPGTGRNTGELFF | - | TRBV11-2 | - | TRBJ2-2
TGTGCCAGCAGCTTAGAGACGGGCTCAGATACGCAGTATTTT | CASSLETGSDTQYF | once | TRBV7-9 | - | TRBJ2-3
TGTGCCAGCAGCCACGACAGGGAAGGGGGAAATTCACCCCTCCACTTT | CASSHDREGGNSPLHF | - | TRBV2 | TRBD1 | TRBJ1-6
TGTGCCAGCAGTTCCGGATTGACGACTAACTATGGCTACACCTTC | CASSSGLTTNYGYTF | - | TRBV6-6 | - | TRBJ1-2
TGCGCCAGCAGCCAAGCCCCGCCGGGAGGGGGCAATCAGCCCCAGCATTTT | CASSQAPPGGGNQPQHF | - | TRBV4-1 | - | TRBJ1-5